The 5 T cell receptor beta chains given below trace back to one sample, sequenced in a study of post-analysis software for immune sequencing data. Overall study findings and caveats: Among roughly five TRBV segments more frequent in patients than controls were TRBV5-6, TRBV5-1 and TRBV20-1.

Presence of unique molecular identifiers characterized the TCR beta cDNA libraries. TCRdb re-called the PCR reads through MiXCR, storing one row per CDR3 protein. The sample carries under 900,000 distinct CDR3 sequences, roughly 58% recorded once. No antigen is known for these receptors. The sequenced sample consisted of blood. Receptors were obtained from a girl between 5 and 17 years old with multiple sclerosis.

As for this clonotype: A read error may produce the germline difference seen at one junction end. As DNA, the CDR3 is TGCAGTACTAGGGCCCCGGGGCGTAAGCTTACTTCTACGCAGTATTTT. This encodes CSTRAPGRKLTSTQYF. The chain is built from TRBV20-1 and TRBJ2-3, with D possibly being TRBD1 or TRBD2 (5 bases each). From germline, CDR1 is DFQATT and CDR2 SNEGSKA (reference sequence). This CDR3 comprises 16 residues.

The chain couples TRBV20-1 to TRBJ2-1; the D gene could be TRBD1 or TRBD2 (6 bases each). Germline lookup yields CDR1 DFQATT and CDR2 SNEGSKA (reference sequence). This CDR3 spans 13 amino acids. With 6 bases removed from V and 6 bases from J, the gap between germline ends came to 15 bases. This CDR3 is CSAPRGTRNEQFF. The CDR3 nucleotides read TGCAGTGCCCCCCGCGGGACACGCAATGAGCAGTTCTTC.

CDR3 sequence (DNA): TGCAGCGTCGCCGGGACAGGCCCCTACGAGCAGTACTTC. It encodes CSVAGTGPYEQYF. The V and J genes are TRBV29-1 and TRBJ2-7; TRBD1 aligns across 8 bases. Trimming took 6 bases from V and 2 from J; bases not matched to a gene: 6. The CDR3 is 13 amino acids. Germline values: CDR1 SQVTM, CDR2 ANQGSEA.

This clonotype was counted between two and nine times. The DNA of the CDR3 is TGCAGCGCCCAGGGGGGGGTGAGGGAGACCCAGTACTTC. This encodes CSAQGGVRETQYF. V usage is TRBV29-1 and J usage is TRBJ2-5; TRBD1 or TRBD2 may be the D gene (7 bases each). Trimming cost V 7 bases and J 5 bases, with 17 bases left between them. The CDR3 is made up of 13 amino acids. Germline CDR1 reads SQVTM; CDR2 reads ANQGSEA.

This clonotype was seen a few times. This chain links TRBV29-1 with TRBJ2-5; no firm D call. Germline CDR1 and CDR2: SQVTM and ANQGSEA. This CDR3 has 15 residues. Trimming shortened V by 0 bases and J by 5 bases, and 16 bases separated the two germline ends. CDR3 sequence reads: CSVEDLSWLQETQYF. The CDR3 DNA follows: TGCAGCGTTGAAGATCTGAGTTGGCTCCAGGAGACCCAGTACTTC.